This TCR beta chain originates from a study of precursors of human CD4 cytotoxic T cells (dated by TCRdb to 2016 to 2019). For context, the study as a whole: CD4+ memory subsets from about 13 donors in total were covered by the bulk TCR-seq analysis. TCR-seq analysis of roughly 15 donors yielded TCRalpha and TCRbeta chain sequences (table S7). General study outcomes and caveats: The limitation that the direction of differentiation between precursor and effector cells cannot be definitively established by a human observational design was noted by the authors. Only about 95% of the 14 donors were included in some bulk TCR-seq comparisons, which suggests that not every subset was available for every donor. Compared with TCM and TEM subsets, the IL-7Rhigh and IL-7R- TEMRA subsets had more restricted TCR repertoires, with lower diversity and more expanded clonotypes. A larger fraction of IL-7Rhigh TEMRA clonotypes than of TEM or TCM clonotypes was made up of expanded effector clonotypes.

Worth noting for this clonotype: The target of this receptor is not known. No base-level quality is on record; no much larger clone is a single base apart.

TCRdb shows the sequencer as Illumina MiSeq. On the authors' methods: Repertoire diversity was measured with the Shannon-Wiener index computed in VDJtools. A TCRbeta clonotype was considered expanded if its clonotype frequency was 3 or more. TCRdb redid the processing of the public reads, applying fastp at Q25 and MiXCR, and retained in-frame beta chains. Under each unique CDR3 protein, matching rows form one entry showing the most common genes and DNA. The V and J calls and clone size are TCRdb's, not the authors'. Across this sample there are some 340 distinct CDR3 sequences, with roughly a sixth seen only once. The ten largest clones add up to 15% to 20% of the sample. To test for a precursor-effector relationship among CD4 cytotoxic T cells, four sorted CD4+ memory subsets (TCM, TEM, IL-7Rhigh TEMRA, IL-7R- TEMRA) underwent bulk UMI-based TCR sequencing. The cells came from peripheral blood mononuclear cells that had been isolated from human blood.

The cysteine opens and the phenylalanine closes a CDR3 of 16 amino acids. Only CDR3 DNA remains: 48 bases, in frame from the first base. V is shortened by 2 bases, J by 0 bases, and the region joining them spans 11 bases. CDR1 and CDR2 (KGHSH, LQKENI) derive from the germline V gene. Rearrangement joined TRBV18 to TRBJ1-5; the D gene is perhaps TRBD1, on 5 matching bases. Sequencing was performed on memory CD4+ T cells from blood (PBMCs). This TCR was sampled from a human donor in good health. CDR3 region: CASSPGTAYSNQPQHF. The nucleotide sequence is TGTGCCAGCTCACCAGGGACGGCTTATAGCAATCAGCCCCAGCATTTT.